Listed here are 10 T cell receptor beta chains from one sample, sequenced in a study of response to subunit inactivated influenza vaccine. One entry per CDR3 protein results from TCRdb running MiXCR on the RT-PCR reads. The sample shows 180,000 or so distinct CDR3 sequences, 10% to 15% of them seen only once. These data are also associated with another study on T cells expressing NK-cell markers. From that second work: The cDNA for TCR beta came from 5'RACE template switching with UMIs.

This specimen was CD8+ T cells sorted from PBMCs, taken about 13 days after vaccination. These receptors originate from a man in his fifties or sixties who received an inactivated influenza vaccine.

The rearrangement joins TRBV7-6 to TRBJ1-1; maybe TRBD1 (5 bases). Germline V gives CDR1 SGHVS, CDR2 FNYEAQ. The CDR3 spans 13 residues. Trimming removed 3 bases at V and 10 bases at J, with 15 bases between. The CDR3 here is CASSFGGENGAFF. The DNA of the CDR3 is TGTGCCAGCAGCTTTGGAGGGGAAAATGGAGCTTTCTTT.

This chain's CDR3 is CAWSVPRDRADEQYF. Here the CDR3 DNA reads TGTGCCTGGAGTGTACCCCGGGACAGGGCTGACGAGCAGTACTTC. This rearrangement joins TRBV30 to TRBJ2-7; 9 bases are shared with TRBD1. V was pared by 0 bases and J by 5 bases, with 8 bases of the junction left unmatched. The CDR3 runs 15 residues. Per germline, CDR1 GTSNPN and CDR2 SVGIG (reference sequence).

In nucleotides, the CDR3 is TGTGCCAGCAGTTCCTCGGACATCTTCGGCTACGAGCAGTACTTC. Translating gives CASSSSDIFGYEQYF. The J gene is TRBJ2-7, the V gene TRBV6-2 or TRBV6-3; D perhaps matches TRBD1 (5 bases). Germline V gene lookup returns CDR1 MNHEY and CDR2 SVGEGT. This CDR3 contains 15 residues. With 4 bases removed from V and 3 bases from J, the gap between germline ends came to 16 bases.

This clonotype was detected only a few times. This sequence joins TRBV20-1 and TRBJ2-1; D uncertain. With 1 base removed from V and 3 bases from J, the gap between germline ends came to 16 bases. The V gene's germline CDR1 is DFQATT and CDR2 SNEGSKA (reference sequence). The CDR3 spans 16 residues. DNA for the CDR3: TGCAGTGCTAGAGTGTCGTCCTTGCCCCGCTACAATGAGCAGTTCTTC. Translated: CSARVSSLPRYNEQFF.

The CDR3 DNA reads as TGTGCCAGCAGCCAATTATCCGCACTACAAGATACGCAGTATTTT. Amino acid sequence: CASSQLSALQDTQYF. This sequence joins TRBV3-1 and TRBJ2-3; D is ambiguous. The CDR3 covers 15 residues. The ends were cut back, 2 bases at V and 5 bases at J, with 14 bases in the middle. Per germline, CDR1 LGHDT and CDR2 YNNKEL (reference sequence).

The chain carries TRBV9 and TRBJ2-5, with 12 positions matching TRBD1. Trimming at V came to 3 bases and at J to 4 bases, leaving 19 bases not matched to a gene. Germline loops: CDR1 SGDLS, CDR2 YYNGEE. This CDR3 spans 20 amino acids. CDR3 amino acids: CASSGPRDRGRGWAPETQYF. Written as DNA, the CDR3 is TGTGCCAGCAGCGGACCCCGGGACAGGGGGCGAGGATGGGCCCCAGAGACCCAGTACTTC.

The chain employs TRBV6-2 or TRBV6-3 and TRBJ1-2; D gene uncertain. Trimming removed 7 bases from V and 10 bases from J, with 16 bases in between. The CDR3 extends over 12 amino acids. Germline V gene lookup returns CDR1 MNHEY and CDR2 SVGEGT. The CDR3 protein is CASTAGDRLYTF. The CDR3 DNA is TGTGCCAGCACTGCCGGAGACCGGCTCTACACCTTC.

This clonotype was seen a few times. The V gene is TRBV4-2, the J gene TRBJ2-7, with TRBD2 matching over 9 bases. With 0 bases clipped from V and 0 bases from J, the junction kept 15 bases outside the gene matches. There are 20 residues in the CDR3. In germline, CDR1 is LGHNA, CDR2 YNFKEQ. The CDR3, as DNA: TGTGCCAGCAGCCAAGAAAGATTGGCGGCGGGGGGGTTGAGCTCCTACGAGCAGTACTTC. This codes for CASSQERLAAGGLSSYEQYF.

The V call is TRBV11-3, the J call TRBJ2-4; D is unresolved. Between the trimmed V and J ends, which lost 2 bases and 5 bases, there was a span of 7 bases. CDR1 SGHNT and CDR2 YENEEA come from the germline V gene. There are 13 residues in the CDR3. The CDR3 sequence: CASSLSPQNIQYF. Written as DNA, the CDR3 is TGTGCCAGCAGCTTAAGTCCCCAAAACATTCAGTACTTC.

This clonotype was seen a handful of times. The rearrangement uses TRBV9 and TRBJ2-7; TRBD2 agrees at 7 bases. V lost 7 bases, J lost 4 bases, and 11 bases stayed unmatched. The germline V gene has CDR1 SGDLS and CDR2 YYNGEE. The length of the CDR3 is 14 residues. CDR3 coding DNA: TGTGCCAGCTCGATGCTAGCGGAGCCTTACGAGCAGTACTTC. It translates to CASSMLAEPYEQYF.